This T cell receptor (beta chain) was observed in a study of Ad26.COV2.S vaccination and SARS-CoV-2 variants. Study in general: Trial arm assignment for the donor was COV1001 Ad26.COV2.S.

Using immunoSEQ multiplex PCR, the repertoire was profiled, and TCRdb retains in-frame clones only, with some absent. Of more than 300,000 clones in the sample, 86% were seen once. Note on this clone: Its antigen remains unknown.

Study conclusions and caveats: Placebo and vaccine recipients had non-spike TCR breadth that was similar.

The treatment is: roughly 19 received Ad26.COV2.S at low or high dose, single or two shots; roughly five received placebo; per-sample allocation not given. Vaccine and placebo recipients were sampled on day 63 after the first injection. The individual, an adult aged 18-55 years, was a donor in Boston. Vaccination used an Ad26 vector expressing Wuhan-strain SARS-CoV-2 spike. CDR3 length: 13 amino acids. V gave up 4 bases and J gave up 7 bases; unmatched junction bases: 1. This chain uses TRBV12-3 or TRBV12-4 with TRBJ1-5, with 10 nucleotides matching TRBD1. The sequence was obtained from a person between 18 and 60 years old who received the Ad26.COV2.S COVID-19 vaccine or a placebo. Sequences were derived from peripheral blood, sampled in a trial of Ad26.COV2.S vaccine versus placebo. The CDR3 spells CASSWTGGQPQHF. The CDR3 DNA sequence: TGTGCCAGCAGTTGGACAGGGGGACAGCCCCAGCATTTT.